The 7 T cell receptor beta chains in this list originate from one sample, sequenced in a study of Graves' ophthalmopathy and Graves' hyperthyroidism. The study amplified TCR beta CDR3 regions using RNA transcripts. Scientists carried out first-round RT-PCR using HTBI primers and then a second-round multiplex PCR. TCRdb passed the multiplex PCR reads through MiXCR, listing each CDR3 protein once. The top ten clones hold 2.5% to 3% of a sample with just over 400,000 distinct CDR3 sequences, roughly 21% of them seen once. The sample was peripheral blood. The receptors were gathered from a young woman with stable Graves' hyperthyroidism.

In this sample, this clonotype turned up a few times. V gene TRBV12-3 or TRBV12-4 combines with J gene TRBJ1-2; no firm D call. The CDR3 is 12 amino acids. Trimming shortened V by 3 bases and J by 8 bases, and 10 bases separated the two germline ends. DNA of the CDR3: TGTGCCAGCAGTTTGTACCAGGTCGGCTACACCTTC. Its translation is CASSLYQVGYTF.

With respect to this clonotype: A much bigger clone sits one base away, suggesting this may be a read error. The CDR3 region has the DNA TGTGCCAGTAGTCCTCGGGGAGGGTTGGACACTGAAGCTTGCTTT. Its translation: CASSPRGGLDTEACF. The chain recombines TRBV19 with TRBJ1-1, with D possibly matching TRBD1 (5 bases). This CDR3 comprises 15 residues. Germline V gene sequence: CDR1 LNHDA, CDR2 SQIVND (reference sequence).

This clonotype was observed at least ten times. A read error may explain this, as a much larger clone is one base away. The chain has TRBV6-1 and TRBJ1-5; perhaps TRBD1 as D (6 bases). Trimming pared 6 bases from V and 4 bases from J, leaving 10 bases between. Germline values: CDR1 MNHNS, CDR2 SASEGT. This CDR3 contains 13 residues. CDR3 residues: CASRRDINQPQHF. In DNA form, the CDR3 reads TGTGCCAGCAGACGGGACATTAATCAGCCCCAGCATTTT.

This chain links TRBV3-1 with TRBJ2-5, with D unclear. The V and J ends lost 0 bases and 5 bases respectively, with 10 bases between them. In germline, CDR1 is LGHDT, CDR2 YNNKEL (reference sequence). CDR3 size: 14 residues. The CDR3, as DNA: TGTGCCAGCAGCCAAGATACGGTGACGGAGACCCAGTACTTC. It specifies CASSQDTVTETQYF.

This clonotype was counted many times. The genes are TRBV30 and TRBJ2-2, with D perhaps matching TRBD1 (5 bases). CDR1 is GTSNPN and CDR2 is SVGIG in the germline V gene (reference sequence). Deletions cut 2 bases from V and 6 bases from J, with 7 bases between. The CDR3 has 12 residues. Here the CDR3 reads CAWSQGPGELFF. In nucleotides, the CDR3 is TGTGCCTGGAGTCAGGGTCCCGGGGAGCTGTTTTTT.

The V call is TRBV6-2 or TRBV6-3, the J call TRBJ1-6, with D possibly being TRBD1 (5 bases). V was shortened by 0 bases and J by 10 bases, with 22 bases between the two germline ends. CDR3 length equals 18 residues. The germline V gene encodes CDR1 MNHEY and CDR2 SVGEGT. CDR3: CASSYSAFLGREESPLHF. CDR3 bases: TGTGCCAGCAGTTACTCGGCGTTCTTGGGCAGGGAGGAATCACCCCTCCACTTT.

The chain carries TRBV4-2 and TRBJ2-7; possible D gene TRBD2, 7 bases. CDR1 is LGHNA and CDR2 is YNFKEQ in the germline V gene. The germline V and J ends were trimmed by 5 bases and 2 bases, with 19 bases remaining between them. The CDR3 is 16 amino acids. In DNA, the CDR3 is TGTGCCAGCAGCTCAGAGGGGGGGGGGCCAACCTACGAGCAGTACTTC. Protein sequence: CASSSEGGGPTYEQYF.